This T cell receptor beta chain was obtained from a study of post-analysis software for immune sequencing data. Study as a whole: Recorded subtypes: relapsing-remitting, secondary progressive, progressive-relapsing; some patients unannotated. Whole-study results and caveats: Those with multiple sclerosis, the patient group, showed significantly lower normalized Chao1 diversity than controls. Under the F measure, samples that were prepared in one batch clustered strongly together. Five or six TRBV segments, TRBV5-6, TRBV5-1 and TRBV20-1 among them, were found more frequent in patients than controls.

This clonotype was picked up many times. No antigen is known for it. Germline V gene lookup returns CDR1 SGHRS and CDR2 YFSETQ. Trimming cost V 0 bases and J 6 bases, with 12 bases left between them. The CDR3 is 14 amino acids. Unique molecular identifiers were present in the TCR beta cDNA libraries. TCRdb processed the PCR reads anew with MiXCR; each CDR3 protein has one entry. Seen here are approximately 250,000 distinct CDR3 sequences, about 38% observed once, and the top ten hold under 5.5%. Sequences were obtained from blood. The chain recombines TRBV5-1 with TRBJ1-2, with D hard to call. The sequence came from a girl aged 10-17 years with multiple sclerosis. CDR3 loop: CASSLGPKGDGYTF. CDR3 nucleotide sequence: TGCGCCAGCAGCTTGGGGCCAAAGGGAGATGGCTACACCTTC.